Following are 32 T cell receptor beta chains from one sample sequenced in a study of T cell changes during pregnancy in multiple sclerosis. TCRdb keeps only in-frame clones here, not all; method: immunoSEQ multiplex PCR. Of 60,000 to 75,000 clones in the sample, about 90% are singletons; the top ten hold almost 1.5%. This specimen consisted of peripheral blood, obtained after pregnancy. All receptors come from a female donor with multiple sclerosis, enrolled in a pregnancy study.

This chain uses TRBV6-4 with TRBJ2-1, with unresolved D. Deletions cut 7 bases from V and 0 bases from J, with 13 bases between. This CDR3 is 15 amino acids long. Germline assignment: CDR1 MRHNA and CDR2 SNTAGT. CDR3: CASTASVGSYNEQFF. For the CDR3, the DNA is TGTGCCAGCACCGCGAGCGTGGGCTCCTACAATGAGCAGTTCTTC.

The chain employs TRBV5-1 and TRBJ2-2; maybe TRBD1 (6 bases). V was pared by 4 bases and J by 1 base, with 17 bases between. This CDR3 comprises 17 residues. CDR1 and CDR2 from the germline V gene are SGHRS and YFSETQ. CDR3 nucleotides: TGCGCCAGCAGCCAAAAAAAACAGGACAGGAACACCGGGGAGCTGTTTTTT. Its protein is CASSQKKQDRNTGELFF.

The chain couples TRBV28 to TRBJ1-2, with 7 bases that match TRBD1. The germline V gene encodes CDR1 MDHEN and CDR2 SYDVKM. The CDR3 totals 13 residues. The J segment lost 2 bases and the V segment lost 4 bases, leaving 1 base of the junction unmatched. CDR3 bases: TGTGCCAGCAGTTCGACAGGGAACTATGGCTACACCTTC. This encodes CASSSTGNYGYTF.

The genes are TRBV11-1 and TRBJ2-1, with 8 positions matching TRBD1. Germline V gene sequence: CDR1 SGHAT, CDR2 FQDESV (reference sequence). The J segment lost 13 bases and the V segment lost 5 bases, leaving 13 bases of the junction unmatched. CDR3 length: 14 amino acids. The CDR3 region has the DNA TGTGCCAGCAGCCTCAAGAGGCCGGGGACAGGACAGTTCTTC. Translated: CASSLKRPGTGQFF.

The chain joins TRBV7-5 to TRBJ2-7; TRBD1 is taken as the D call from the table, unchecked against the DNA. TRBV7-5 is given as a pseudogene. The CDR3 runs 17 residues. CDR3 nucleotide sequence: TGTGCCAGAAGTCATTACCGACAGGGCACGAGCTCCTACGAGCAGTACTTC. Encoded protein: CARSHYRQGTSSYEQYF.

CDR3 in DNA: TGTGCCACCAGCGCAGGAACGGGACTCCTAAATCAGCCCCAGCATTTT. This codes for CATSAGTGLLNQPQHF. The chain couples TRBV15 to TRBJ1-5; maybe TRBD1 (5 bases). The CDR3 has 16 amino acids. Germline-derived CDR1 and CDR2 are LNHNV and YYDKDF (reference sequence). V lost 5 bases and J 4 bases, leaving 18 bases between the germline ends.

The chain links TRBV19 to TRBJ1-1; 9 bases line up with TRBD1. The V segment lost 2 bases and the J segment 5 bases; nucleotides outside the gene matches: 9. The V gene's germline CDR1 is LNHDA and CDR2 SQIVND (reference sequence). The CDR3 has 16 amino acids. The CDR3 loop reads CASSIMGWDRVTEAFF. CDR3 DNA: TGTGCCAGTAGTATAATGGGGTGGGACAGGGTGACTGAAGCTTTCTTT.

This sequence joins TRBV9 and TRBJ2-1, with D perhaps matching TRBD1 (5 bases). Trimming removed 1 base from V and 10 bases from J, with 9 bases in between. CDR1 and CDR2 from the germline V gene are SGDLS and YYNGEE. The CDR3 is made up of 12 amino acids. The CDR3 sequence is CASSVQGDEQFF. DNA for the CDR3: TGTGCCAGCAGCGTACAGGGTGACGAGCAGTTCTTC.

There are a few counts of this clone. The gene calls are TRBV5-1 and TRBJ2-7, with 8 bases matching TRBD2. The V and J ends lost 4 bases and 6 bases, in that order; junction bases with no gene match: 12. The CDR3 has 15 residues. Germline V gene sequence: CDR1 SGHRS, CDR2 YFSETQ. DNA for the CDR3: TGCGCCAGCAGCACTTCCCTTCCGGGAGGGTTCGAGCAGTACTTC. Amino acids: CASSTSLPGGFEQYF.

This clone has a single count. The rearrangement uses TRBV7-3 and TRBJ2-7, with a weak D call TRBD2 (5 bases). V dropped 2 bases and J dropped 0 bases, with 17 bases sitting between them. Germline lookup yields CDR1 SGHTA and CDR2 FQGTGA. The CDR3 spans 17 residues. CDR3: CASSLSPPELASYEQYF. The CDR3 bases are TGTGCCAGCAGCTTATCGCCGCCCGAGCTAGCCTCCTACGAGCAGTACTTC.

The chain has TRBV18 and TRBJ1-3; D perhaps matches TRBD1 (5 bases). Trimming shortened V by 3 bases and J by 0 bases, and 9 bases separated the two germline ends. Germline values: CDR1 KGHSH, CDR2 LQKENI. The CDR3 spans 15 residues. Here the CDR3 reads CASSPRQTSGNTIYF. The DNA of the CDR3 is TGTGCCAGCTCACCGCGACAGACCTCTGGAAACACCATATATTTT.

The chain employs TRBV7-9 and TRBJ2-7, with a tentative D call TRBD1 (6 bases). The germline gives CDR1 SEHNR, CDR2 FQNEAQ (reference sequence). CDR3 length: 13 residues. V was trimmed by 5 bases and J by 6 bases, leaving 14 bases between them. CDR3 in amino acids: CASSDRILVEQYF. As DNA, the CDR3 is TGTGCCAGCAGCGACAGGATTCTGGTCGAGCAGTACTTC.

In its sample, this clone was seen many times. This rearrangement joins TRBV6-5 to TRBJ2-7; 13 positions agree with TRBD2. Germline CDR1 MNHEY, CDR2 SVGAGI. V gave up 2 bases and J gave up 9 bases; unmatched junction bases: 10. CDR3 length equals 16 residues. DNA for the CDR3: TGTGCCAGCAGTTACCATCGACTAGCGGGAGGTCTCCGGCAGTACTTC. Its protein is CASSYHRLAGGLRQYF.

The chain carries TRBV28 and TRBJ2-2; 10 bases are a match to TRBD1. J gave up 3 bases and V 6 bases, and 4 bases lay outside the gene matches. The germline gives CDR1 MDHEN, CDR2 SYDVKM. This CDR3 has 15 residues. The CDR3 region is CASRPGTGDTGELFF. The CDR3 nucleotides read TGTGCCAGCAGGCCCGGGACAGGGGACACCGGGGAGCTGTTTTTT.

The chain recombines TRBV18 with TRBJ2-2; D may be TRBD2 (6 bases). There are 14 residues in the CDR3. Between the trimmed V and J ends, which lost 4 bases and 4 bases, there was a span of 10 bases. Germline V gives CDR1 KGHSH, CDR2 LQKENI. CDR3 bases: TGTGCCAGCTCACTCACGGAGGGCACCGGGGAGCTGTTTTTT. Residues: CASSLTEGTGELFF.

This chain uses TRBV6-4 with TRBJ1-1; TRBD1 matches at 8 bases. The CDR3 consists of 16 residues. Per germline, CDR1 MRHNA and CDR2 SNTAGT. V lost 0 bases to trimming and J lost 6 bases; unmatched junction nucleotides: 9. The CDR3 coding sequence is TGTGCCAGCAGTGACTCGACCACAGGGGGATACTCTGAAGCTTTCTTT. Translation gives CASSDSTTGGYSEAFF.

For the CDR3, the DNA is TGTGCCAGCAGCGTAGAAACAGGGGGGCTTGCTGGGGCCAACGTCCTGACTTTC. This codes for CASSVETGGLAGANVLTF. The rearrangement uses TRBV9 and TRBJ2-6, with TRBD1 identical over 8 bases. The CDR3 runs to 18 residues. Losses at the gene ends were 0 bases for V and 2 bases for J; bases not matched to a gene: 7. Looked up from germline, CDR1 is SGDLS and CDR2 is YYNGEE.

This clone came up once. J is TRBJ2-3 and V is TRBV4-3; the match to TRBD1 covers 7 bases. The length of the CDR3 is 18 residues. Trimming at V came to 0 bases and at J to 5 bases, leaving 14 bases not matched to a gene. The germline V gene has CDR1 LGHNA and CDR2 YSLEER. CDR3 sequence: CASSQDWTQTGIRDTQYF. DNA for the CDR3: TGCGCCAGCAGCCAAGATTGGACCCAGACAGGGATCAGAGATACGCAGTATTTT.

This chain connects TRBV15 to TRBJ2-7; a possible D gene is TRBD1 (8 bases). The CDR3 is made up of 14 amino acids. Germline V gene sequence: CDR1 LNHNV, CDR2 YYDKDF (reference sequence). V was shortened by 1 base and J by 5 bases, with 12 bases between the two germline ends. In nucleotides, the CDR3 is TGTGCCACCAGCAGAGCACAGGGGGGGAACGAGCAGTACTTC. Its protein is CATSRAQGGNEQYF.

CDR3 sequence (DNA): TGTGCTAGTGGTTTGACCCAACCGGGACAGGCGTACCAAGAGACCCAGTACTTC. This translates into CASGLTQPGQAYQETQYF. The chain is built from TRBV12-5 and TRBJ2-5; 8 bases map to TRBD1. The V segment lost 2 bases and the J segment 0 bases; nucleotides outside the gene matches: 11. This CDR3 contains 18 residues. CDR1 is LGHNT, CDR2 FRNRAP, per germline.

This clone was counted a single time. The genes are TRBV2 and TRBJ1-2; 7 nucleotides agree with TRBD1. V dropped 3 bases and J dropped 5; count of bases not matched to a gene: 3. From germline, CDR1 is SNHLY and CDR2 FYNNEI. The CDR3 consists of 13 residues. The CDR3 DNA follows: TGTGCCAGCAGTGAGGGACAGTCTTATGGCTACACCTTC. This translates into CASSEGQSYGYTF.

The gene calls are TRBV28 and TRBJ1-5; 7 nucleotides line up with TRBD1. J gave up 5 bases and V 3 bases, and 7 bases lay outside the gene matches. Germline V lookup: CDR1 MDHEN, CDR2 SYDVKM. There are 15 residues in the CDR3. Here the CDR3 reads CASSFYGRGYQPQHF. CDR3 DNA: TGTGCCAGCAGTTTTTATGGCAGGGGGTATCAGCCCCAGCATTTT.

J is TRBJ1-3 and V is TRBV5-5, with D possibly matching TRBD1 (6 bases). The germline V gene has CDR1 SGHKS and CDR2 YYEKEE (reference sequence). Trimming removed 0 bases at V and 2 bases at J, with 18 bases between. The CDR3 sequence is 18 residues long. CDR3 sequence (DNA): TGTGCCAGCAGCTTGGCCCTACAGGGAGTATCACCTGGAAACACCATATATTTT. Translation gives CASSLALQGVSPGNTIYF.

CDR3 nucleotides: TGTGCCAGCAGGGACAGGGAAGAGACCCAGTACTTC. It specifies CASRDREETQYF. The V gene is TRBV6-5, the J gene TRBJ2-5; 8 nucleotides line up with TRBD1. The trim removed 6 bases at V and 3 bases at J, leaving 0 bases unmatched. The V gene's germline CDR1 is MNHEY and CDR2 SVGAGI. The length of the CDR3 is 12 residues.

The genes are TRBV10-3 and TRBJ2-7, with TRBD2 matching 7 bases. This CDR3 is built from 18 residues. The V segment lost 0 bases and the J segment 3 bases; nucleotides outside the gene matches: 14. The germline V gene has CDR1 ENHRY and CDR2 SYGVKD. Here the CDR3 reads CAISESLRIPGGSYEQYF. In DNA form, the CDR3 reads TGTGCCATCAGTGAGTCGTTACGGATTCCGGGAGGAAGCTACGAGCAGTACTTC.

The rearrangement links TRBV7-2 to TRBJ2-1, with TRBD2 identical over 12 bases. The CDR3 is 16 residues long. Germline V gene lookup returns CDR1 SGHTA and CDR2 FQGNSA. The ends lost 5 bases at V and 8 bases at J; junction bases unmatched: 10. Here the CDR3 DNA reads TGTGCCAGCAGCCTGACTAGCGGGAGATATATAGATGAGCAGTTCTTC. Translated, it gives CASSLTSGRYIDEQFF. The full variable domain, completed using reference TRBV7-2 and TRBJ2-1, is GAGVSQSPSNKVTEKGKDVELRCDPISGHTALYWYRQSLGQGLEFLIYFQGNSAPDKSGLPSDRFSAERTGGSVSTLTIQRTQQEDSAVYLCASSLTSGRYIDEQFFGPGTRLTVL.

DNA of the CDR3: TGCGCCAGCAGTCGCCCGCTAGCGGGAATCAATGAGCAGTTCTTC. Residues: CASSRPLAGINEQFF. The chain recombines TRBV10-1 with TRBJ2-1; 9 bases are a match to TRBD2. CDR1 and CDR2 from the germline V gene are WNHNN and SYGVQD (reference sequence). The V segment lost 5 bases and the J segment 6 bases; nucleotides outside the gene matches: 8. This CDR3 is built from 15 residues.

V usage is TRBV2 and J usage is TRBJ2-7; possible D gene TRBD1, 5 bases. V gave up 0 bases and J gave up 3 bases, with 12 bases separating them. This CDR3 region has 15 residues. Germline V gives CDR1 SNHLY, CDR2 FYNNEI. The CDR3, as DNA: TGTGCCAGCAGTGAAGCGCAGGGCCAGCACTACGAGCAGTACTTC. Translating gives CASSEAQGQHYEQYF.

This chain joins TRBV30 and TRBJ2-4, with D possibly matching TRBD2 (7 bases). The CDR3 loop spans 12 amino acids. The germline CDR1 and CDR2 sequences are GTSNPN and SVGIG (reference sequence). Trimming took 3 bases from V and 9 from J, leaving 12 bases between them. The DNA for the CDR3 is TGTGCCTGGAGGGGGGGCGGGGGCATTCAGTACTTC. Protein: CAWRGGGGIQYF.

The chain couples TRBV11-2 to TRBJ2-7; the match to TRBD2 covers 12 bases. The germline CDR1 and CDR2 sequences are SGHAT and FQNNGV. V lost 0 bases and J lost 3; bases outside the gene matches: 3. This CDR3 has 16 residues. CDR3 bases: TGTGCCAGCAGCTTAGACCCGACTAGCGGGAGCTACGAGCAGTACTTC. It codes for CASSLDPTSGSYEQYF.

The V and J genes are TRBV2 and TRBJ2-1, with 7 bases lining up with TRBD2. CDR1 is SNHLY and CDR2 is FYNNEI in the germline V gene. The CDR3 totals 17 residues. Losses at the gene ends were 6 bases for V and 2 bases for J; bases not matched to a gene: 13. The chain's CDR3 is CASSRPRGGPTYNEQFF. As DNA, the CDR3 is TGTGCCAGCAGCCGGCCGCGGGGAGGGCCTACCTACAATGAGCAGTTCTTC.

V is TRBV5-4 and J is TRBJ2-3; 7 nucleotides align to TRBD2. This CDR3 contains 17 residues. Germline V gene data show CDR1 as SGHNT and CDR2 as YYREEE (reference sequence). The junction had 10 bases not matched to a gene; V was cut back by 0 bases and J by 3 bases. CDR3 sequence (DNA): TGTGCCAGCAGCTTGGGTGCCTTAGCGGGTGGTACAGATACGCAGTATTTT. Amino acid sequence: CASSLGALAGGTDTQYF.